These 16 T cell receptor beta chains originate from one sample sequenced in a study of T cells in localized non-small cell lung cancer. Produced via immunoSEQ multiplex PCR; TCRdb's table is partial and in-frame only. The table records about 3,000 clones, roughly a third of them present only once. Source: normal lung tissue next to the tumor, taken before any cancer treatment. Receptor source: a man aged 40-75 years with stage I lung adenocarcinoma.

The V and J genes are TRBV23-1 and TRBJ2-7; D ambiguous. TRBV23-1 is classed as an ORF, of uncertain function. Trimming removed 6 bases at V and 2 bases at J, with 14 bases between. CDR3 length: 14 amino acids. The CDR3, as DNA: TGCGCCAGCAGCCCTAATGAGAATACCTACGAGCAGTACTTC. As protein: CASSPNENTYEQYF.

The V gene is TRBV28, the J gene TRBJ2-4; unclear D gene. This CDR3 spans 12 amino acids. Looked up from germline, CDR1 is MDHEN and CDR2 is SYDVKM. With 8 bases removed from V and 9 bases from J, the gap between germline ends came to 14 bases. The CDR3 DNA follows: TGTGCCAGCCACTCGGGTCCGGGCATTCAGTACTTC. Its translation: CASHSGPGIQYF.

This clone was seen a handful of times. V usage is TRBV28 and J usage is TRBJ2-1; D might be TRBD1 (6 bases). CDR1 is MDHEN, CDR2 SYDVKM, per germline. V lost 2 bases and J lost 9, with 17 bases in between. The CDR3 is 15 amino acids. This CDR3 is CASSLGGVGAPEQFF. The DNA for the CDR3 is TGTGCCAGCAGTTTAGGGGGCGTGGGGGCCCCTGAGCAGTTCTTC.

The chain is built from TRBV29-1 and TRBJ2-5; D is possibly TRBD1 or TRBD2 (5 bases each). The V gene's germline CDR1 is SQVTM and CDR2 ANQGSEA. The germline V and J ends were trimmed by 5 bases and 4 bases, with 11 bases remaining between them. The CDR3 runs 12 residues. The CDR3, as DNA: TGCAGCGTTTCCGGGACGGGAGAGACCCAGTACTTC. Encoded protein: CSVSGTGETQYF.

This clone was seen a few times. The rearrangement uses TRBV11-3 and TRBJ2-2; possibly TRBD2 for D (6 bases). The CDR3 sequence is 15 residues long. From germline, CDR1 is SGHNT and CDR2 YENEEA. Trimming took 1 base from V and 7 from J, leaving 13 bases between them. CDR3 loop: CASSLGPGEIGELFF. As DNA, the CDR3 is TGTGCCAGCAGCTTAGGACCGGGGGAGATCGGGGAGCTGTTTTTT.

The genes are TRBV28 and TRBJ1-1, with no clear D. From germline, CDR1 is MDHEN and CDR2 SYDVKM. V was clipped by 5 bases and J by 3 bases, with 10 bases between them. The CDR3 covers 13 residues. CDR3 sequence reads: CASSPTDHTEAFF. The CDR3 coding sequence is TGTGCCAGCAGTCCGACGGACCACACTGAAGCTTTCTTT.

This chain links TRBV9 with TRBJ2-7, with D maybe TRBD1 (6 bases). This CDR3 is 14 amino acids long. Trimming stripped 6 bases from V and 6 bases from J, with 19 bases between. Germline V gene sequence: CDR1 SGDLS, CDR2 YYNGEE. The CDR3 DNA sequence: TGTGCCAGCACTATATTTGTCAGGGGACGCGAGCAGTACTTC. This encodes CASTIFVRGREQYF.

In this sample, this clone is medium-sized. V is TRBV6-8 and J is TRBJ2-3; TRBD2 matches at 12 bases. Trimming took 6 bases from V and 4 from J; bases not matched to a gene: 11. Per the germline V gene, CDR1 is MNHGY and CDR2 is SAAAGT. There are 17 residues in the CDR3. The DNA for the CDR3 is TGTGCCAGCAGGAAGGGGACTAGCGGGCCCTGGGCAGATACGCAGTATTTT. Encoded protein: CASRKGTSGPWADTQYF.

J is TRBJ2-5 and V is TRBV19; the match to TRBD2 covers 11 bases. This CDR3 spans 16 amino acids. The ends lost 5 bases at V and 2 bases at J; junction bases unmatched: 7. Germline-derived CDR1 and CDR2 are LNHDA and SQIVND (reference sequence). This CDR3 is CASSSGTSGDQETQYF. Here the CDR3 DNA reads TGTGCCAGTAGTTCCGGGACTAGCGGAGATCAAGAGACCCAGTACTTC. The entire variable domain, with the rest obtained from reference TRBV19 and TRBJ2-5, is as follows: DGGITQSPKYLFRKEGQNVTLSCEQNLNHDAMYWYRQDPGQGLRLIYYSQIVNDFQKGDIAEGYSVSREKKESFPLTVTSAQKNPTAFYLCASSSGTSGDQETQYFGPGTRLLVL.

The CDR3 loop is CASSRGAAGEETQYF. CDR3 in DNA: TGTGCCAGCAGCCGGGGAGCAGCGGGGGAAGAGACCCAGTACTTC. The chain has TRBV7-5 and TRBJ2-5; TRBD2 is taken as the D call from the table, unchecked against the DNA. TRBV7-5 is termed a pseudogene. The CDR3 runs 15 residues.

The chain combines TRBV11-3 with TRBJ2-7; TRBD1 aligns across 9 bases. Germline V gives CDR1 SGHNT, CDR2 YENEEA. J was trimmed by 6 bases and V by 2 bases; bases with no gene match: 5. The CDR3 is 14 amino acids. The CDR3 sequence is CASSLPGQGREQYF. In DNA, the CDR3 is TGTGCCAGCAGCTTACCGGGACAGGGTCGCGAGCAGTACTTC.

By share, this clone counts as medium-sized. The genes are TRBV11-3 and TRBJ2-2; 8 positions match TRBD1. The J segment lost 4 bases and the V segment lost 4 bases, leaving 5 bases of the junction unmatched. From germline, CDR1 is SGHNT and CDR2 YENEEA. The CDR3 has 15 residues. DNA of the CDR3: TGTGCCAGCAGCTGGGGGCAGGGGGCCACCGGGGAGCTGTTTTTT. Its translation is CASSWGQGATGELFF.

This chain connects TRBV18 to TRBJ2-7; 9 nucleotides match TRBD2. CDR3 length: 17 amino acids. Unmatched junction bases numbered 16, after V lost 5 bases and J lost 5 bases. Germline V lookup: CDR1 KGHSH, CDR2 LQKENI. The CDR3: CASSTGGAASGDHEQYF. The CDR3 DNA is TGTGCCAGCTCAACCGGAGGGGCGGCTAGCGGGGATCACGAGCAGTACTTC.

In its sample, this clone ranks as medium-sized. CDR3: CASSPQVNYGYTF. The CDR3 DNA reads as TGTGCCAGCAGCCCTCAAGTTAACTATGGCTACACCTTC. The rearrangement joins TRBV6-8 to TRBJ1-2; no clear D gene. With 6 bases removed from V and 1 base from J, the gap between germline ends came to 9 bases. Germline V gives CDR1 MNHGY, CDR2 SAAAGT. This CDR3 spans 13 amino acids.

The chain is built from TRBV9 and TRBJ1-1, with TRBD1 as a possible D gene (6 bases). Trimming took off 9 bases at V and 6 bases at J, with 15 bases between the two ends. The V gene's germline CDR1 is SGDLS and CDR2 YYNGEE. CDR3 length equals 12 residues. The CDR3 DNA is TGTGCCACCTCAACAGGGCTAGCTGAAGCTTTCTTT. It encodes CATSTGLAEAFF.

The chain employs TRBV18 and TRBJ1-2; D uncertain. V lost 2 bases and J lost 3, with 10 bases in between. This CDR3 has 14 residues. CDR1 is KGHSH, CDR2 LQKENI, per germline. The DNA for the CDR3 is TGTGCCAGCTCACCAACCCGGAGCCACTATGGCTACACCTTC. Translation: CASSPTRSHYGYTF.